This T cell receptor (beta chain) originates from a study of blood T cell repertoires in COVID-19. Study overall: Researchers got acute and convalescent COVID-19 samples from the United States, Italy and Spain. T cells, B-cell-depleted T cells, or PBMCs provided the cDNA or gDNA that served as material.

V was pared by 4 bases and J by 6 bases, with 4 bases of the junction left unmatched. This CDR3 is 13 amino acids long. Germline assignment: CDR1 ENHRY and CDR2 SYGVKD. In the authors' methods: Estimated nucleated cell counts came from reference gene primer amplification. Here immunoSEQ multiplex PCR was the method, and the copy in TCRdb shows in-frame clones only, minus some. D and trimming were read from the DNA, whereas the V and J calls and clone size are those reported in that table. The sample consists of 90,000 to 100,000 clones, roughly 82% of them appearing once. Sequencing input: peripheral blood. This clonotype originated in a man older than 75 with acute or convalescent COVID-19. The V gene is TRBV10-3, the J gene TRBJ2-7, with 9 bases matching TRBD1. This chain's CDR3 is CAISGGTGREQYF. The CDR3 region has the DNA TGTGCCATCAGTGGGGGGACAGGGCGCGAGCAGTACTTC.